There are many counts of the clone carrying this T cell receptor beta chain. Its antigen is not known. The data were obtained in a study of T cells in Graves' hyperthyroidism and ophthalmopathy. Study-level results: Among clonotypes expanded in thyroid above 0.001, most were also found in blood.

TCR beta CDR3 regions were amplified from RNA transcripts. The HTBI primer set was used in a first-round RT-PCR of the TCR CDR3. TCRdb reanalysed the multiplex PCR reads using MiXCR and keeps one entry per CDR3 protein. The sample shows about 530,000 distinct CDR3 sequences, 15% to 20% of them seen only once. The CDR3 contains 14 residues. Germline V gives CDR1 MDHEN, CDR2 SYDVKM. V lost 3 bases and J 4 bases, leaving 10 bases between the germline ends. The study included ophthalmopathy patients with Clinical Activity Score at least 3, NOSPECS grade at least 4 and duration under 3 months. Orbital computed tomography, thyroid ultrasound, serum thyroxine and TRAb, and clinical symptoms together informed the diagnoses. The authors took PBMCs from roughly 9.5 ml fresh peripheral blood.

This rearrangement joins TRBV28 to TRBJ2-1, with D tentatively TRBD2 (6 bases). The specimen was blood. The receptor was derived from a woman aged 18-29 years with Graves' ophthalmopathy. CDR3 bases: TGTGCCAGCAGTTTGCCTAGCGTATACAATGAGCAGTTCTTC. This encodes CASSLPSVYNEQFF.